Included here is one T cell receptor (beta chain) sequence, with context. Its antigen is not known. This sample was taken from a study of T cells in Graves' hyperthyroidism and ophthalmopathy. Study-wide background: The authors collected peripheral blood at initial diagnosis, before any treatment. Study-wide results and caveats: Researchers found most expanded thyroid clonotypes above 0.001 in blood as well. Onset of ophthalmopathy came a median 6.5 months after the model predicted it.

Template material for amplifying TCR beta CDR3 regions consisted of RNA transcripts. The HTBI set primed first-round TCR CDR3 RT-PCR. One entry per CDR3 protein results from TCRdb running MiXCR on the multiplex PCR reads. This table has roughly 260,000 distinct CDR3 sequences, approximately 15% appearing once. Any patient presenting with uncontrolled infection, other autoimmune disease, pregnancy or lactation was left out. Trimming took 4 bases from V and 7 from J, leaving 16 bases between them. The CDR3 contains 15 residues. The germline CDR1 and CDR2 sequences are KGHDR and SFDVKD. This TCR derives from a woman aged 35 to 49 with Graves' hyperthyroidism that later progressed to Graves' ophthalmopathy. Material: blood. The V and J genes are TRBV24-1 and TRBJ2-1; the D call may be TRBD1 or TRBD2 (5 bases each). CDR3: CATSDPGPWGNEQFF. In DNA form, the CDR3 reads TGTGCCACCAGTGACCCCGGCCCCTGGGGGAATGAGCAGTTCTTC.